This T cell receptor (beta chain) was recovered during a study of blood T cell repertoires in COVID-19. Overall study: Samples came from the United States, Italy and Spain, spanning acute and convalescent COVID-19. PBMCs, B-cell-depleted T cells, or T cells were the source of the cDNA or gDNA that made up the material.

The V and J ends lost 2 bases and 3 bases respectively, with 17 bases between them. Germline V lookup: CDR1 SGHTA, CDR2 FQGNSA. This CDR3 spans 16 amino acids. Authors' processing steps: Cell counts per sample came from amplifying reference gene primers. Method: immunoSEQ multiplex PCR; TCRdb's copy keeps in-frame clones and lacks some. V, J and clone size were drawn from that table, and D and trimming were deduced from the DNA. The data contain about 170,000 clones, around 82% of them seen just once; the ten biggest clones take up about a tenth. The chain has TRBV7-2 and TRBJ2-7, with a tentative D call TRBD2 (6 bases). The source material was peripheral blood. The sequence derives from a man between 65 and 80 years old with active or convalescent COVID-19. The CDR3 nucleotides are TGTGCCAGCAGCTTAACAGGACTATCCTTGATCTACGAGCAGTACTTC. This codes for CASSLTGLSLIYEQYF.